The 28 T cell receptor beta chains in this list originate from one sample, sequenced in a study of human T cells and chemical hapten exposure. Each CDR3 protein gets one entry after TCRdb re-called the RACE reads with MiXCR. The table has 270,000 or so distinct CDR3 sequences, 7.5% to 8% seen once; the top ten hold 1.2%. Time point denoted: pre-sensitization, week 0. Treatment described: therapeutic diphenylcyclopropenone sensitization with weekly scalp DPC. The sample consisted of whole blood, taken in connection with sensitization to the hapten diphenylcyclopropenone (DPC). These receptors came from a man between 18 and 35 years old with alopecia areata. Some clones in this sample may be carry-over from other donors' samples.

The V call is TRBV7-2, the J call TRBJ1-2; maybe TRBD1 (5 bases). V was clipped by 6 bases and J by 8 bases, with 19 bases between them. Germline assignment: CDR1 SGHTA and CDR2 FQGNSA. The length of the CDR3 is 14 residues. The CDR3 region is CASRLRGVRGGYTF. CDR3 bases: TGTGCCAGCAGACTTAGAGGGGTACGAGGCGGCTACACCTTC.

This clonotype was seen a few times. The chain has TRBV21-1 and TRBJ1-2; TRBD1, the table's D call, lacks a check against the DNA. TRBV21-1 is a documented pseudogene. CDR3 length equals 13 residues. The CDR3 loop is CASSQGAYYGYTF. DNA for the CDR3: TGTGCCAGCAGCCAGGGGGCGTACTATGGCTACACCTTC.

This clonotype was counted many times. This sequence joins TRBV18 and TRBJ1-1; 11 nucleotides align to TRBD1. The CDR3 is 15 residues long. The germline CDR1 and CDR2 sequences are KGHSH and LQKENI. Trimming at V came to 3 bases and at J to 5 bases, leaving 5 bases not matched to a gene. The CDR3 loop reads CASSPDRGRGTEAFF. The CDR3 region has the DNA TGTGCCAGCTCACCGGACAGGGGGCGCGGGACTGAAGCTTTCTTT.

In this sample, this clonotype turned up many times. The V gene is TRBV9, the J gene TRBJ1-1; 9 bases align to TRBD1. V was pared by 1 base and J by 1 base, with 14 bases of the junction left unmatched. Per germline, CDR1 SGDLS and CDR2 YYNGEE. This CDR3 is 19 amino acids long. The CDR3 sequence: CASSVNPNPRTGENTEAFF. CDR3 DNA sequence: TGTGCCAGCAGCGTAAACCCGAACCCCCGGACAGGGGAGAACACTGAAGCTTTCTTT. Supplemented by reference TRBV9 and TRBJ1-1, the full variable domain reads DSGVTQTPKHLITATGQRVTLRCSPRSGDLSVYWYQQSLDQGLQFLIQYYNGEERAKGNILERFSAQQFPDLHSELNLSSLELGDSALYFCASSVNPNPRTGENTEAFFGQGTRLTVV.

This clonotype came up a few times. The V and J genes are TRBV10-3 and TRBJ1-2; D ambiguous. Germline-derived CDR1 and CDR2 are ENHRY and SYGVKD. Trimming removed 4 bases at V and 6 bases at J, with 21 bases between. The CDR3 contains 16 residues. CDR3 sequence (DNA): TGTGCCATCAGTGTATCCGGGTACGATCCGGGAGATGGCTACACCTTC. As protein: CAISVSGYDPGDGYTF.

This clonotype was recorded at least ten times. The chain recombines TRBV5-1 with TRBJ1-1; 8 bases agree with TRBD1. Germline loops: CDR1 SGHRS, CDR2 YFSETQ. Trimming took 4 bases from V and 0 from J; bases not matched to a gene: 5. The CDR3 contains 15 residues. DNA of the CDR3: TGCGCCAGCAGCGACGGGACAGGTATGAACACTGAAGCTTTCTTT. It codes for CASSDGTGMNTEAFF.

The chain is built from TRBV7-2 and TRBJ2-5, with D perhaps TRBD1 (6 bases). The germline V gene has CDR1 SGHTA and CDR2 FQGNSA. V shed 7 bases and J shed 1 base, with 10 bases lying between them. The CDR3 has 13 residues. CDR3 amino acids: CASTPDSQETQYF. CDR3 DNA sequence: TGTGCCAGCACCCCGGACAGCCAAGAGACCCAGTACTTC.

The CDR3 coding sequence is TGTGCCAGCAGTATAGGACGGACTATGAACACTGAAGCTTTCTTT. It specifies CASSIGRTMNTEAFF. The chain couples TRBV12-3 or TRBV12-4 to TRBJ1-1; D is unclear. The CDR3 totals 15 residues. Trimming shortened V by 5 bases and J by 0 bases, and 13 bases separated the two germline ends.

The V and J genes are TRBV7-2 and TRBJ2-3; tentatively, D is TRBD2 (6 bases). There are 13 residues in the CDR3. Trimming took off 8 bases at V and 2 bases at J, with 11 bases between the two ends. Per the germline V gene, CDR1 is SGHTA and CDR2 is FQGNSA. CDR3 region: CASAGLLTDTQYF. In nucleotides, the CDR3 is TGTGCCAGCGCTGGACTACTCACAGATACGCAGTATTTT.

This clonotype was counted only a few times. The V gene is TRBV21-1, the J gene TRBJ1-5; the DNA was not compared with TRBD1, the D call given in the table. TRBV21-1 constitutes a pseudogene. This CDR3 has 13 amino acids. This chain's CDR3 is CARRTVCNQPQHF. The CDR3 nucleotides read TGTGCCCGGAGGACAGTTTGCAATCAGCCCCAGCATTTT.

The chain uses TRBV12-3 or TRBV12-4 and TRBJ1-1; D is uncertain. This CDR3 has 14 residues. V was shortened by 5 bases and J by 1 base, with 11 bases between the two germline ends. CDR3 sequence reads: CASSPRIGNTEAFF. The CDR3 DNA follows: TGTGCCAGCAGTCCTAGGATCGGGAACACTGAAGCTTTCTTT.

This clonotype turned up a few times. The CDR3 nucleotides read TGTGCCAGCAGCTTAGCGCGACGGGGGCGCGCGTCTGAAAAACTGTTTTTT. The encoded protein is CASSLARRGRASEKLFF. The gene calls are TRBV7-2 and TRBJ1-4, with TRBD1 as a possible D gene (6 bases). The V and J ends lost 0 bases and 7 bases respectively, with 18 bases between them. CDR1 is SGHTA, CDR2 FQGNSA, per germline. CDR3 length: 17 amino acids.

The chain links TRBV7-3 to TRBJ1-2, with 7 bases identical to TRBD1. V dropped 5 bases and J dropped 7; count of bases not matched to a gene: 7. The CDR3 consists of 13 residues. Germline assignment: CDR1 SGHTA and CDR2 FQGTGA. The CDR3 here is CASSVNRGAGYTF. CDR3 DNA sequence: TGTGCCAGCAGCGTCAACAGGGGAGCTGGCTACACCTTC. The whole variable domain, filled in from reference TRBV7-3 and TRBJ1-2, reads GAGVSQTPSNKVTEKGKYVELRCDPISGHTALYWYRQSLGQGPEFLIYFQGTGAADDSGLPNDRFFAVRPEGSVSTLKIQRTERGDSAVYLCASSVNRGAGYTFGSGTRLTVV.

The chain recombines TRBV28 with TRBJ2-4; D unclear. The CDR3 loop spans 14 amino acids. Germline CDR1 and CDR2: MDHEN and SYDVKM. V lost 7 bases and J lost 8, with 18 bases in between. This chain's CDR3 is CASTNPVLLDIQYF. In nucleotides, the CDR3 is TGTGCCAGCACCAACCCGGTGCTGTTGGACATTCAGTACTTC.

This clonotype was picked up many times. This rearrangement joins TRBV19 to TRBJ1-2, with no clear D. The V gene's germline CDR1 is LNHDA and CDR2 SQIVND (reference sequence). V was shortened by 1 base and J by 2 bases, with 8 bases between the two germline ends. This CDR3 has 14 residues. CDR3 bases: TGTGCCAGTAGTATAGGGATGGACAACTATGGCTACACCTTC. Its protein is CASSIGMDNYGYTF.

This sequence joins TRBV20-1 and TRBJ2-1, with TRBD2 matching 8 bases. Germline CDR1 DFQATT, CDR2 SNEGSKA (reference sequence). V shed 5 bases, J shed 4 bases, and the junction held 10 bases outside the gene matches. There are 15 residues in the CDR3. CDR3: CSAGKIAGLYNEQFF. In nucleotides, the CDR3 is TGCAGTGCTGGAAAGATAGCGGGGCTGTACAATGAGCAGTTCTTC.

This clonotype was recorded many times. The chain has TRBV6-2 or TRBV6-3 and TRBJ1-6, with 8 bases aligning to TRBD1. Germline V gives CDR1 MNHEY, CDR2 SVGEGT. The CDR3 extends over 16 amino acids. Losses at the gene ends were 6 bases for V and 3 bases for J; bases not matched to a gene: 7. The DNA of the CDR3 is TGTGCCAGCAGCCAAGACAGGGGTTTCTATAATTCACCCCTCCACTTT. Residues: CASSQDRGFYNSPLHF.

V and J are TRBV11-2 and TRBJ2-5; D is unclear. CDR1 and CDR2 (germline): SGHAT, FQNNGV. The CDR3 loop spans 9 amino acids. V was cut by 8 bases and J by 6 bases, with 4 bases left in between. CDR3 DNA sequence: TGTGCCAGCGGAAAGACCCAGTACTTC. Protein product: CASGKTQYF.

V and J are TRBV6-5 and TRBJ2-1, with 9 bases that match TRBD1. Trimming cost V 5 bases and J 6 bases; bases outside gene matches: 5. The CDR3 is 14 amino acids. CDR1 is MNHEY and CDR2 is SVGAGI in the germline V gene. In DNA, the CDR3 is TGTGCCAGCAGTCGGGACAGGGCCGGCAATGAGCAGTTCTTC. This encodes CASSRDRAGNEQFF.

The chain joins TRBV10-3 to TRBJ1-6; D not certain. The CDR3 has 12 residues. Germline loops: CDR1 ENHRY, CDR2 SYGVKD. V shed 6 bases and J shed 6 bases, with 6 bases lying between them. CDR3 loop: CAISSSNSPLHF. CDR3 DNA: TGTGCCATCAGCAGTTCTAATTCACCCCTCCACTTT.

Regarding this clonotype: The conserved final phenylalanine or tryptophan is absent from the CDR3, which likely points to a read error. The chain is built from TRBV29-1 and TRBJ2-1; possibly TRBD2 for D (6 bases). The ends were cut back, 8 bases at V and 6 bases at J, with 14 bases in the middle. Germline values: CDR1 SQVTM, CDR2 ANQGSEA. This CDR3 has 12 residues. In DNA form, the CDR3 reads TGCAGCATGAGGAGGGATCGCAATGAGCAGTTCCTC. This sequence encodes CSMRRDRNEQFL.

This clonotype was counted between two and nine times. The gene calls are TRBV2 and TRBJ1-5; 10 bases line up with TRBD1. CDR3 length equals 15 residues. CDR1 SNHLY and CDR2 FYNNEI come from the germline V gene. V gave up 7 bases and J gave up 4 bases; unmatched junction bases: 7. The CDR3 region is CASKGTGAANQPQHF. The DNA of the CDR3 is TGTGCCAGCAAAGGGACAGGGGCCGCAAATCAGCCCCAGCATTTT.

This clonotype was counted a few times. The J gene is TRBJ1-3, the V gene TRBV2; D call uncertain. CDR3 length: 12 residues. Between the trimmed V and J ends, which lost 6 bases and 5 bases, there was a span of 8 bases. Germline assignment: CDR1 SNHLY and CDR2 FYNNEI. CDR3 DNA: TGTGCCAGCAGCGGGGAGAGAAACACCATATATTTT. Protein product: CASSGERNTIYF. The whole variable domain, remainder taken from reference TRBV2 and TRBJ1-3, is EPEVTQTPSHQVTQMGQEVILRCVPISNHLYFYWYRQILGQKVEFLVSFYNNEISEKSEIFDDQFSVERPDGSNFTLKIRSTKLEDSAMYFCASSGERNTIYFGEGSWLTVV.

The sample holds a few counts of this clonotype. The V gene is TRBV20-1, the J gene TRBJ2-3; a possible D gene is TRBD2 (6 bases). From germline, CDR1 is DFQATT and CDR2 SNEGSKA (reference sequence). V lost 6 bases, J lost 2 bases, and 15 bases lay in between. This CDR3 contains 14 residues. This CDR3 is CSAPGLDLTDTQYF. The CDR3 region has the DNA TGCAGTGCCCCGGGACTTGACCTCACAGATACGCAGTATTTT.

The J gene is TRBJ2-7, the V gene TRBV7-9, with TRBD1 as a possible D gene (6 bases). The germline V and J ends were trimmed by 5 bases and 2 bases, with 13 bases remaining between them. Germline V gene lookup returns CDR1 SEHNR and CDR2 FQNEAQ (reference sequence). The CDR3 covers 14 residues. DNA for the CDR3: TGTGCCAGCAGCCACGTTGGACAGACCTACGAGCAGTACTTC. It specifies CASSHVGQTYEQYF. The full variable domain, in which reference TRBV7-9 and TRBJ2-7 provide the parts outside the CDR3, is DTGVSQNPRHKITKRGQNVTFRCDPISEHNRLYWYRQTLGQGPEFLTYFQNEAQLEKSRLLSDRFSAERPKGSFSTLEIQRTEQGDSAMYLCASSHVGQTYEQYFGPGTRLTVT.

This clonotype was counted a few times. The chain joins TRBV9 to TRBJ1-1; D gene unclear. Looked up from germline, CDR1 is SGDLS and CDR2 is YYNGEE. CDR3 length equals 14 residues. Deletions cut 0 bases from V and 6 bases from J, with 12 bases between. This CDR3 is CASSVDLEMSEAFF. The DNA for the CDR3 is TGTGCCAGCAGCGTAGATCTGGAGATGTCTGAAGCTTTCTTT.

This chain joins TRBV29-1 and TRBJ2-5; 9 bases line up with TRBD2. V shed 8 bases, J shed 2 bases, and the junction held 12 bases outside the gene matches. The CDR3 consists of 15 residues. Germline V CDR1 and CDR2: SQVTM, ANQGSEA. The CDR3 DNA reads as TGCAGCTCCCGCAGGGCTAGCGGGGTACAAGAGACCCAGTACTTC. It specifies CSSRRASGVQETQYF.

The chain joins TRBV9 to TRBJ1-1; D gene unclear. Between the trimmed V and J ends, which lost 0 bases and 4 bases, there was a span of 13 bases. This CDR3 comprises 15 residues. The germline CDR1 and CDR2 sequences are SGDLS and YYNGEE. The CDR3 DNA is TGTGCCAGCAGCGTAGCTCCTACGGGGAGCACTGAAGCTTTCTTT. Its protein is CASSVAPTGSTEAFF.